These 23 T cell receptor beta chains share one sample of origin, sequenced in a study of cytomegalovirus exposure and HLA in healthy donors. The table came from immunoSEQ multiplex PCR; TCRdb's copy has only in-frame clones and leaves some out. Seen here are roughly 130,000 clones, about four fifths observed once, and the top ten hold over 1.3%. Sample: PBMCs. The receptors shown here come from a woman aged 25-40 years in good health and CMV-seronegative.

The rearrangement uses TRBV30 and TRBJ1-1; D remains ambiguous. The germline gives CDR1 GTSNPN, CDR2 SVGIG (reference sequence). Trimming cost V 0 bases and J 3 bases, with 20 bases left between them. The CDR3 length is 17 residues. CDR3 loop: CAWSVNAGKGWDTEAFF. The DNA of the CDR3 is TGTGCCTGGAGTGTAAATGCCGGGAAGGGATGGGACACTGAAGCTTTCTTT.

This clone has just a few counts. This rearrangement joins TRBV6-5 to TRBJ1-6, with D perhaps TRBD1 (6 bases). This CDR3 contains 14 residues. Germline CDR1 and CDR2: MNHEY and SVGAGI. V lost 0 bases to trimming and J lost 10 bases, with 10 bases between them. The CDR3 here is CASSYSQGWSPLHF. The CDR3 bases are TGTGCCAGCAGTTACTCGCAGGGGTGGTCACCCCTCCACTTT.

The V call is TRBV6-5, the J call TRBJ2-2, with 7 bases identical to TRBD1. Germline V gives CDR1 MNHEY, CDR2 SVGAGI. The CDR3 runs to 15 residues. With 8 bases clipped from V and 2 bases from J, the junction kept 8 bases outside the gene matches. The DNA of the CDR3 is TGTGCCAGCTTCCCGGGACAGACAAACACCGGGGAGCTGTTTTTT. As protein: CASFPGQTNTGELFF.

The V and J genes are TRBV9 and TRBJ2-2; TRBD1 matches at 7 bases. V dropped 5 bases and J dropped 5; count of bases not matched to a gene: 3. Germline V lookup: CDR1 SGDLS, CDR2 YYNGEE. The CDR3 sequence is 13 residues long. CDR3: CASSPGGTGELFF. The CDR3 DNA sequence: TGTGCCAGCAGTCCAGGGGGAACCGGGGAGCTGTTTTTT. The entire variable domain, with the rest obtained from reference TRBV9 and TRBJ2-2, is as follows: DSGVTQTPKHLITATGQRVTLRCSPRSGDLSVYWYQQSLDQGLQFLIQYYNGEERAKGNILERFSAQQFPDLHSELNLSSLELGDSALYFCASSPGGTGELFFGEGSRLTVL.

This chain links TRBV5-1 with TRBJ1-2, with 7 bases matching TRBD1. The CDR3 consists of 13 residues. The V gene end was trimmed by 4 bases and the J gene end by 6 bases; junction bases not matched to a gene: 6. The germline gives CDR1 SGHRS, CDR2 YFSETQ. The CDR3 spells CASSPGQSDGYTF. In DNA, the CDR3 is TGCGCCAGCAGCCCGGGACAGTCGGATGGCTACACCTTC.

This chain uses TRBV5-1 with TRBJ1-2, with D maybe TRBD1 (5 bases). The V gene's germline CDR1 is SGHRS and CDR2 YFSETQ. V gave up 4 bases and J gave up 8 bases, with 15 bases separating them. This CDR3 has 13 residues. CDR3 in amino acids: CASSPSGVRGYTF. CDR3 DNA sequence: TGCGCCAGCAGCCCGTCGGGGGTGAGGGGCTACACCTTC. The full variable domain, completed using reference TRBV5-1 and TRBJ1-2, is KAGVTQTPRYLIKTRGQQVTLSCSPISGHRSVSWYQQTPGQGLQFLFEYFSETQRNKGNFPGRFSGRQFSNSRSEMNVSTLELGDSALYLCASSPSGVRGYTFGSGTRLTVV.

The gene calls are TRBV10-3 and TRBJ2-6; tentatively, D is TRBD1 (5 bases). V was pared by 0 bases and J by 0 bases, with 12 bases between. From germline, CDR1 is ENHRY and CDR2 SYGVKD. There are 18 residues in the CDR3. CDR3 DNA: TGTGCCATCAGTGAGTCTGTCAGGGCTAACTCTGGGGCCAACGTCCTGACTTTC. Protein sequence: CAISESVRANSGANVLTF.

CDR3 protein: CASSDQTGMNTEAFF. As DNA, the CDR3 is TGTGCCAGCAGCGACCAGACAGGGATGAACACTGAAGCTTTCTTT. This sequence joins TRBV9 and TRBJ1-1, with 7 positions matching TRBD1. V was clipped by 3 bases and J by 0 bases; unmatched bases: 5. Germline values: CDR1 SGDLS, CDR2 YYNGEE. The CDR3 has 15 residues.

This clone was seen a single time. The V call is TRBV7-9, the J call TRBJ2-2, with D possibly TRBD1 on 6 matching bases. V was shortened by 5 bases and J by 6 bases, with 22 bases between the two germline ends. The length of the CDR3 is 17 residues. Per germline, CDR1 SEHNR and CDR2 FQNEAQ (reference sequence). The CDR3 nucleotides read TGTGCCAGCAGCCCCCCTATCAGGGGCGCGATTGCCGGGGAGCTGTTTTTT. This codes for CASSPPIRGAIAGELFF.

V usage is TRBV7-2 and J usage is TRBJ2-5, with 7 bases matching TRBD2. J gave up 5 bases and V 1 base, and 4 bases lay outside the gene matches. The germline CDR1 and CDR2 sequences are SGHTA and FQGNSA. This CDR3 comprises 14 residues. CDR3 sequence: CASSLGGGYETQYF. The CDR3 DNA reads TGTGCCAGCAGCTTAGGGGGGGGATACGAGACCCAGTACTTC.

V is TRBV29-1 and J is TRBJ2-5, with D possibly matching TRBD2 (7 bases). This CDR3 is 12 amino acids long. Per germline, CDR1 SQVTM and CDR2 ANQGSEA. Trimming took 3 bases from V and 4 from J, leaving 9 bases between them. Here the CDR3 DNA reads TGCAGCGTTGAGGGGGGGCCAGAGACCCAGTACTTC. This translates into CSVEGGPETQYF.

V and J are TRBV9 and TRBJ1-2; TRBD1 agrees at 7 bases. The CDR3 covers 15 residues. The V gene end was trimmed by 0 bases and the J gene end by 8 bases; junction bases not matched to a gene: 10. The V gene's germline CDR1 is SGDLS and CDR2 YYNGEE. CDR3 region: CASSVAPAGGSGYTF. The CDR3 bases are TGTGCCAGCAGCGTAGCCCCAGCAGGGGGAAGCGGCTACACCTTC.

V and J are TRBV20-1 and TRBJ1-1; D ambiguous. Germline CDR1 and CDR2: DFQATT and SNEGSKA (reference sequence). This CDR3 spans 11 amino acids. V lost 1 base to trimming and J lost 4 bases, with 4 bases between them. CDR3 in DNA: TGCAGTGCTAGAGCCTCCACTGAAGCTTTCTTT. This sequence encodes CSARASTEAFF.

V usage is TRBV11-2 and J usage is TRBJ2-2; D possibly corresponds to TRBD2 (7 bases). From germline, CDR1 is SGHAT and CDR2 FQNNGV. The CDR3 contains 14 residues. V dropped 4 bases and J dropped 6 bases, with 12 bases sitting between them. The CDR3 region has the DNA TGTGCCAGCAGCTCCACAGGGAGGGCCGGGGAGCTGTTTTTT. Translated, it gives CASSSTGRAGELFF.

The J gene is TRBJ1-5, the V gene TRBV27, with 10 bases identical to TRBD1. J was trimmed by 7 bases and V by 6 bases; bases with no gene match: 6. Per germline, CDR1 MNHEY and CDR2 SMNVEV (reference sequence). This CDR3 spans 14 amino acids. CDR3 amino acids: CASSWDRGGQPQHF. Here the CDR3 DNA reads TGTGCCAGCAGCTGGGACAGGGGTGGCCAGCCCCAGCATTTT.

V and J are TRBV27 and TRBJ2-3, with D tentatively TRBD2 (7 bases). This CDR3 is built from 18 residues. Trimming cost V 2 bases and J 0 bases, with 18 bases left between them. The germline V gene encodes CDR1 MNHEY and CDR2 SMNVEV (reference sequence). CDR3 region: CASSLRGGHFTSTDTQYF. The CDR3 nucleotides are TGTGCCAGCAGTTTACGCGGGGGCCATTTTACTAGCACAGATACGCAGTATTTT.

The V call is TRBV11-2, the J call TRBJ2-1; 8 nucleotides match TRBD2. With V trimmed by 0 bases and J by 7 bases, 5 bases remained unmatched. Germline V gene sequence: CDR1 SGHAT, CDR2 FQNNGV. The CDR3 spans 15 residues. The CDR3 loop reads CASSLETPGGNEQFF. In nucleotides, the CDR3 is TGTGCCAGCAGCTTAGAAACACCGGGGGGGAATGAGCAGTTCTTC. The variable domain in full, with the rest retrieved from reference TRBV11-2 and TRBJ2-1, is EAGVAQSPRYKIIEKRQSVAFWCNPISGHATLYWYQQILGQGPKLLIQFQNNGVVDDSQLPKDRFSAERLKGVDSTLKIQPAKLEDSAVYLCASSLETPGGNEQFFGPGTRLTVL.

CDR3 residues: CASSWSGGRPNNEQFF. The CDR3 region has the DNA TGTGCCAGTAGCTGGAGCGGGGGGCGCCCCAATAATGAGCAGTTCTTC. The rearrangement uses TRBV19 and TRBJ2-1, with 9 bases aligning to TRBD2. Germline lookup yields CDR1 LNHDA and CDR2 SQIVND (reference sequence). The CDR3 runs 16 residues. J was trimmed by 7 bases and V by 6 bases; bases with no gene match: 13.

This chain uses TRBV28 with TRBJ2-4, with a weak D call TRBD1 (5 bases). Germline V gene data show CDR1 as MDHEN and CDR2 as SYDVKM. V gave up 5 bases and J gave up 0 bases, with 14 bases separating them. The CDR3 loop spans 16 amino acids. The CDR3 reads CASSPTDSIAKNIQYF. Here the CDR3 DNA reads TGTGCCAGCAGTCCGACTGACAGTATAGCCAAAAACATTCAGTACTTC.

The rearrangement links TRBV6-1 to TRBJ1-2, with D hard to call. The CDR3 sequence is 13 residues long. Between the trimmed V and J ends, which lost 1 base and 3 bases, there was a span of 6 bases. Per the germline V gene, CDR1 is MNHNS and CDR2 is SASEGT. The CDR3 coding sequence is TGTGCCAGCAGTGAAGTGGGAGACTATGGCTACACCTTC. Translation gives CASSEVGDYGYTF.

This clone occurred once. The genes are TRBV5-6 and TRBJ2-3, with D perhaps matching TRBD1 (5 bases). The germline gives CDR1 SGHDT, CDR2 YYEEEE. Trimming removed 0 bases from V and 0 bases from J, with 11 bases in between. The CDR3 loop spans 16 amino acids. The CDR3 sequence is CASSLAGIDSTDTQYF. The CDR3, as DNA: TGTGCCAGCAGCTTGGCAGGGATTGATAGCACAGATACGCAGTATTTT.

The CDR3 sequence is CASHRGVTNSPLHF. The CDR3 DNA follows: TGTGCCAGCCACCGGGGAGTGACGAATTCACCCCTCCACTTT. The rearrangement joins TRBV6-5 to TRBJ1-6; D call uncertain. This CDR3 has 14 residues. V was trimmed by 8 bases and J by 7 bases, leaving 15 bases between them. CDR1 is MNHEY and CDR2 is SVGAGI in the germline V gene.

The chain carries TRBV9 and TRBJ1-5; D gene uncertain. Trimming removed 0 bases from V and 1 base from J, with 5 bases in between. Germline CDR1 is SGDLS and CDR2 is YYNGEE. The CDR3 contains 14 residues. CDR3 in amino acids: CASSVAQSNQPQHF. DNA of the CDR3: TGTGCCAGCAGCGTAGCCCAGAGCAATCAGCCCCAGCATTTT.